Each of the 16 T cell receptor beta chains below was sequenced from the same sample in a study of T cell repertoires in cytomegalovirus infection. MiXCR, applied by TCRdb to the reads, yields one record per CDR3 protein. This sample carries tens of thousands of distinct CDR3 sequences, 4% of them seen once, and the ten largest clones take around a fifth. Sequencing used PBMCs. Every receptor here comes from a human donor in good health (CMV status not recorded). Some clones in this sample may be carry-over from other donors' samples.

In this sample, this clonotype turned up many times. This chain links TRBV28 with TRBJ1-2; unclear D gene. This CDR3 has 13 amino acids. The V gene lost 2 bases and the J gene lost 8 bases, with 12 bases spanning the gap. Germline loops: CDR1 MDHEN, CDR2 SYDVKM. CDR3 region: CASSLTPQKGYTF. CDR3 DNA: TGTGCCAGCAGTTTAACCCCACAAAAGGGCTACACCTTC.

A remark on this clonotype: A single base separates this from a much larger clone, so it may be a read error. V usage is TRBV7-2 and J usage is TRBJ2-7; 7 nucleotides agree with TRBD2. Germline V gives CDR1 SGHTA, CDR2 FQGNSA. The CDR3 has 14 amino acids. V was pared by 2 bases and J by 5 bases, with 6 bases of the junction left unmatched. Here the CDR3 DNA reads TGTGCCAGCAGCTTAACTAGCGAGAGGAACGAGCAGTACTTC. Translated: CASSLTSERNEQYF.

This clonotype was seen many times. V and J are TRBV4-1 and TRBJ2-7; 10 bases fit TRBD2. The CDR3 spans 18 residues. With 4 bases clipped from V and 1 base from J, the junction kept 13 bases outside the gene matches. Germline V CDR1 and CDR2: MGHRA, YSYEKL. CDR3 nucleotide sequence: TGCGCCAGCAGCCTCTCGCCTTCTAGCGGGAGACTTTCCTACGAGCAGTACTTC. This translates into CASSLSPSSGRLSYEQYF.

This clonotype was observed at least ten times. This chain connects TRBV14 to TRBJ1-2; D unclear. V lost 2 bases and J 3 bases, leaving 7 bases between the germline ends. The CDR3 contains 13 residues. Germline CDR1 is SGHDN and CDR2 is FVKESK. The CDR3 DNA sequence: TGTGCCAGCAGCCAACGAGGGTACTATGGCTACACCTTC. It translates to CASSQRGYYGYTF.

This clonotype was observed at least ten times. V usage is TRBV7-9 and J usage is TRBJ2-7; D not certain. Germline loops: CDR1 SEHNR, CDR2 FQNEAQ (reference sequence). The CDR3 runs 13 residues. V lost 1 base and J 1 base, leaving 5 bases between the germline ends. CDR3 region: CASSLGPSYEQYV. CDR3 sequence (DNA): TGTGCCAGCAGCTTAGGACCTTCCTACGAGCAGTACGTC.

V and J are TRBV20-1 and TRBJ2-5; TRBD2 agrees at 10 bases. The germline CDR1 and CDR2 sequences are DFQATT and SNEGSKA (reference sequence). The CDR3 contains 15 residues. J was trimmed by 4 bases and V by 0 bases; bases with no gene match: 5. The CDR3 DNA sequence: TGCAGTGCTAGAGATTTGACTAGCGGGCCAGAGACCCAGTACTTC. Translated, it gives CSARDLTSGPETQYF.

This clonotype was detected many times. The chain couples TRBV7-3 to TRBJ1-1, with TRBD1 identical over 8 bases. The CDR3 has 14 residues. After removal of 6 bases from V and 1 base from J, the junction contained 4 bases not matched to a gene. The germline V gene has CDR1 SGHTA and CDR2 FQGTGA. The CDR3 DNA sequence: TGTGCCAGCAGGGCCGGGACAGGGAACACTGAAGCTTTCTTT. Its protein product is CASRAGTGNTEAFF. The whole variable domain, filled in from reference TRBV7-3 and TRBJ1-1, reads GAGVSQTPSNKVTEKGKYVELRCDPISGHTALYWYRQSLGQGPEFLIYFQGTGAADDSGLPNDRFFAVRPEGSVSTLKIQRTERGDSAVYLCASRAGTGNTEAFFGQGTRLTVV.

This clonotype was recorded at least ten times. This rearrangement joins TRBV7-8 to TRBJ2-2; maybe TRBD2 (6 bases). The CDR3 contains 13 residues. Between the trimmed V and J ends, which lost 4 bases and 5 bases, there was a span of 8 bases. Germline V gene data show CDR1 as SGHVS and CDR2 as FQNEAQ. The CDR3 loop reads CASSSAGTGELFF. DNA for the CDR3: TGTGCCAGCAGCTCGGCGGGGACCGGGGAGCTGTTTTTT.

This clonotype appeared many times. The rearrangement links TRBV7-8 to TRBJ2-5; TRBD2 matches at 7 bases. The CDR3 extends over 16 amino acids. In germline, CDR1 is SGHVS, CDR2 FQNEAQ. J was trimmed by 4 bases and V by 0 bases; bases with no gene match: 8. CDR3 sequence reads: CASSLASGTAGETQYF. The CDR3 DNA reads as TGTGCCAGCAGCTTAGCGAGCGGGACGGCGGGAGAGACCCAGTACTTC.

The sample holds many counts of this clonotype. This CDR3 is CASSLGPPAGGAQETQYF. For the CDR3, the DNA is TGTGCCAGCAGCTTAGGACCCCCGGCGGGGGGGGCCCAAGAGACCCAGTACTTC. This chain joins TRBV7-2 and TRBJ2-5, with 9 bases matching TRBD2. The V gene end was trimmed by 1 base and the J gene end by 1 base; junction bases not matched to a gene: 10. The germline CDR1 and CDR2 sequences are SGHTA and FQGNSA. The CDR3 covers 18 residues.

This clonotype was seen many times. The chain employs TRBV4-1 and TRBJ2-1, with 7 bases fitting TRBD1. Per germline, CDR1 MGHRA and CDR2 YSYEKL. V was clipped by 2 bases and J by 7 bases; unmatched bases: 5. CDR3 length: 14 amino acids. This chain's CDR3 is CASSQTGQWNEQFF. The CDR3 nucleotides read TGCGCCAGCAGCCAAACGGGACAGTGGAATGAGCAGTTCTTC.

On this clonotype: It may be a read error: a sequence one base away is much more abundant. The chain couples TRBV7-8 to TRBJ2-4, with D perhaps being TRBD1 or TRBD2 (5 bases each). The V end lost 7 bases, the J end lost 2 bases, and 18 bases lay between the germline ends. The V gene's germline CDR1 is SGHVS and CDR2 FQNEAQ. CDR3 size: 16 residues. DNA of the CDR3: TGTGCCAGCACCGGGGACCGCGCCTCTACCAAAAACATTCAGTACTTC. Protein sequence: CASTGDRASTKNIQYF.

This rearrangement joins TRBV5-6 to TRBJ2-2, with TRBD1 as a possible D gene (6 bases). CDR3 length: 14 amino acids. The germline CDR1 and CDR2 sequences are SGHDT and YYEEEE. Trimming took 2 bases from V and 3 from J, leaving 8 bases between them. CDR3 nucleotides: TGTGCCAGCAGCTTCCAGGGGTACACCGGGGAGCTGTTTTTT. Its protein is CASSFQGYTGELFF.

In this sample, this clonotype turned up many times. The chain joins TRBV7-2 to TRBJ1-5; D not certain. Germline values: CDR1 SGHTA, CDR2 FQGNSA. This CDR3 has 13 amino acids. The V and J ends lost 3 bases and 5 bases respectively, with 8 bases between them. CDR3 sequence: CASSFNRDQPQHF. CDR3 DNA: TGTGCCAGCAGCTTTAACCGGGATCAGCCCCAGCATTTT.

This clonotype was recorded at least ten times. An end of the junction differs from the germline gene, which may be a read error. The V and J genes are TRBV4-1 and TRBJ2-3; 7 nucleotides match TRBD2. The CDR3 spans 15 residues. Per the germline V gene, CDR1 is MGHRA and CDR2 is YSYEKL. The DNA of the CDR3 is TGTGCCAGCAGCGGAGCGGGGCAAAGCACAGATACGCAGTATTTT. Protein product: CASSGAGQSTDTQYF.

At least ten counts were recorded for this clonotype. The gene calls are TRBV7-2 and TRBJ2-5; D possibly corresponds to TRBD1 (5 bases). CDR1 is SGHTA and CDR2 is FQGNSA in the germline V gene. V was trimmed by 1 base and J by 1 base, leaving 13 bases between them. This CDR3 has 16 residues. The DNA for the CDR3 is TGTGCCAGCAGCTTAGTCCCGACAGCGACCCAAGAGACCCAGTACTTC. It translates to CASSLVPTATQETQYF.